This entry lists 22 T cell receptor beta chains sequenced from one sample in a study of blood T cells in healthy people across ages. It was with a sample-barcoded 5' primer and a J-beta primer mix that a second PCR of about 6 to 11 cycles was run. TCRdb re-analysed the 5' RACE reads in MiXCR, keeping a single row per CDR3 protein. The repertoire consists of some 790,000 distinct CDR3 sequences, with under 35% occurring once and the leading ten covering 17%. What was sequenced was blood. Source of these receptors: an elderly woman in good health.

A few counts support this clonotype. Since a much larger clone is just one base distant, this may be a read error. This CDR3 is CASSSGGGNTQYF. The DNA of the CDR3 is TGTGCCAGCAGCTCAGGAGGGGGAAATACGCAGTATTTT. This sequence joins TRBV7-9 and TRBJ2-3; TRBD1 or TRBD2 may be the D gene (6 bases each). Trimming removed 4 bases from V and 7 bases from J, with 12 bases in between. Looked up from germline, CDR1 is SEHNR and CDR2 is FQNEAQ (reference sequence). The CDR3 contains 13 residues.

The chain combines TRBV7-2 with TRBJ2-7; D is unresolved. The germline V gene has CDR1 SGHTA and CDR2 FQGNSA. The CDR3 contains 15 residues. V was shortened by 4 bases and J by 2 bases, with 15 bases between the two germline ends. The CDR3 nucleotides read TGTGCCAGCAGCTCCGGGCTGACGGGCCCCTACGAGCAGTACTTC. Encoded protein: CASSSGLTGPYEQYF. The full variable domain, its missing parts supplied by reference TRBV7-2 and TRBJ2-7, is GAGVSQSPSNKVTEKGKDVELRCDPISGHTALYWYRQSLGQGLEFLIYFQGNSAPDKSGLPSDRFSAERTGGSVSTLTIQRTQQEDSAVYLCASSSGLTGPYEQYFGPGTRLTVT.

Many counts were recorded for this clonotype. The chain recombines TRBV3-1 with TRBJ2-7, with no clear D. CDR3 length equals 13 residues. Germline CDR1 is LGHDT and CDR2 is YNNKEL (reference sequence). V was trimmed by 0 bases and J by 6 bases, leaving 9 bases between them. CDR3 DNA: TGTGCCAGCAGCCAAGATCTAGTGGGCGAGCAGTACTTC. Its translation is CASSQDLVGEQYF.

The rearrangement uses TRBV6-2 or TRBV6-3 and TRBJ1-1; 8 nucleotides match TRBD1. Germline assignment: CDR1 MNHEY and CDR2 SVGEGT. The CDR3 extends over 15 amino acids. J lost 3 bases, V lost 4 bases, and 7 bases had no gene match. The CDR3 region has the DNA TGTGCCAGCAGTTCTTGGACAGGGTCTGACACTGAAGCTTTCTTT. Amino acid sequence: CASSSWTGSDTEAFF.

In this sample, this clonotype turned up many times. The rearrangement uses TRBV10-1 and TRBJ2-6; D gene unclear. Germline V gene sequence: CDR1 WNHNN, CDR2 SYGVQD (reference sequence). The V and J ends lost 4 bases and 3 bases respectively, with 10 bases between them. The CDR3 is 15 residues long. This CDR3 reads CASSGGPGGANVLTF. The CDR3 region has the DNA TGCGCCAGCAGTGGTGGCCCCGGTGGGGCCAACGTCCTGACTTTC.

The chain couples TRBV4-2 to TRBJ2-1; 11 nucleotides line up with TRBD2. The V segment lost 2 bases and the J segment 8 bases; nucleotides outside the gene matches: 5. The CDR3 loop spans 15 amino acids. Germline CDR1 is LGHNA and CDR2 is YNFKEQ. CDR3 coding DNA: TGTGCCAGCAGCCAAACTAGCGGGAGAGGGGATGAGCAGTTCTTC. Translated, it gives CASSQTSGRGDEQFF.

There are many counts of this clonotype. V and J are TRBV6-6 and TRBJ2-1, with TRBD1 matching 10 bases. Germline V CDR1 and CDR2: MNHNY, SVGAGI (reference sequence). The CDR3 spans 16 residues. J lost 0 bases, V lost 6 bases, and 5 bases had no gene match. The CDR3 DNA follows: TGTGCCAGCAGCTCCGGACAGGGGGGCTCCTACAATGAGCAGTTCTTC. Amino acids: CASSSGQGGSYNEQFF.

V gene TRBV6-2 or TRBV6-3 combines with J gene TRBJ1-1; D possibly corresponds to TRBD1 (5 bases). V lost 10 bases and J 11 bases, leaving 23 bases between the germline ends. Looked up from germline, CDR1 is MNHEY and CDR2 is SVGEGT. The CDR3 contains 13 residues. For the CDR3, the DNA is TGTGCCAACGGAAACGGACAAAGACTACGGGCTTTCTTT. Its translation: CANGNGQRLRAFF.

This clonotype was seen at least ten times. This chain joins TRBV3-1 and TRBJ1-1; 9 bases line up with TRBD1. Germline V gene lookup returns CDR1 LGHDT and CDR2 YNNKEL (reference sequence). CDR3 length: 16 amino acids. J was trimmed by 0 bases and V by 4 bases; bases with no gene match: 6. CDR3 bases: TGTGCCAGCAGCCCCCGGACAGGGGTAATGAACACTGAAGCTTTCTTT. Protein: CASSPRTGVMNTEAFF.

The V and J genes are TRBV29-1 and TRBJ1-2, with D possibly TRBD1 on 6 matching bases. The CDR3 has 15 amino acids. The ends were cut back, 6 bases at V and 6 bases at J, with 23 bases in the middle. CDR1 is SQVTM and CDR2 is ANQGSEA in the germline V gene. CDR3 region: CSVDPTGSGKDGYTF. The CDR3 DNA sequence: TGCAGCGTGGATCCTACAGGGAGCGGAAAGGATGGCTACACCTTC.

Concerning this clonotype itself: This clone may be a read error of a much larger clone one base away. The rearrangement links TRBV6-2 or TRBV6-3 to TRBJ2-3; 9 bases fit TRBD1. The CDR3 is 15 residues long. CDR1 is MNHEY and CDR2 is SVGEGT in the germline V gene. The CDR3 bases are TGTGCCGGCAGTTACCCCTCGGGGGACAGGGAAACGCAGTATTTT. It encodes CAGSYPSGDRETQYF.

This clonotype occurred once. V gene TRBV29-1 combines with J gene TRBJ1-5; tentatively, D is TRBD1 (6 bases). The V and J ends lost 3 bases and 0 bases respectively, with 9 bases between them. In germline, CDR1 is SQVTM, CDR2 ANQGSEA. The CDR3 covers 14 residues. Here the CDR3 reads CSVENRDSNQPQHF. CDR3 in DNA: TGCAGCGTTGAGAACAGGGATAGCAATCAGCCCCAGCATTTT.

This chain links TRBV3-1 with TRBJ1-6, with D tentatively TRBD1 (5 bases). Germline assignment: CDR1 LGHDT and CDR2 YNNKEL (reference sequence). The CDR3 length is 18 residues. V lost 2 bases and J lost 1, with 15 bases in between. CDR3 bases: TGTGCCAGCAGCCAATTAATTTCAGGGACTTCCTATAATTCACCCCTCCACTTT. Its protein product is CASSQLISGTSYNSPLHF.

This clonotype showed up many times. The gene calls are TRBV5-1 and TRBJ2-1; D is undetermined. V was shortened by 4 bases and J by 5 bases, with 16 bases between the two germline ends. Germline V CDR1 and CDR2: SGHRS, YFSETQ. CDR3 size: 15 residues. The CDR3 region is CASSGFGVADNEQFF. CDR3 sequence (DNA): TGCGCCAGCAGCGGGTTCGGCGTGGCAGACAATGAGCAGTTCTTC.

This clonotype has ten or more counts. The chain has TRBV20-1 and TRBJ2-1; 7 positions match TRBD2. Germline V gene lookup returns CDR1 DFQATT and CDR2 SNEGSKA (reference sequence). This CDR3 spans 12 amino acids. The V segment lost 7 bases and the J segment 8 bases; nucleotides outside the gene matches: 8. CDR3 nucleotide sequence: TGCAGTGGGGGGAGACGGGGGGATGAGCAGTTCTTC. This sequence encodes CSGGRRGDEQFF.

On this clonotype itself: This may be a read error, as it is one base from a much larger clone. The CDR3 DNA is TGTGCCAACAGCCAAGGGGCGGGGGGACTCAATGAGCAGTTCTTC. Amino acids: CANSQGAGGLNEQFF. V is TRBV3-1 and J is TRBJ2-1, with 8 positions matching TRBD2. Germline V CDR1 and CDR2: LGHDT, YNNKEL (reference sequence). CDR3 size: 15 residues.

This clonotype showed up many times. This chain joins TRBV11-2 and TRBJ2-1; D possibly matches TRBD1 or TRBD2 (6 bases each). This CDR3 region has 15 residues. With 5 bases removed from V and 0 bases from J, the gap between germline ends came to 11 bases. Germline-derived CDR1 and CDR2 are SGHAT and FQNNGV. CDR3 DNA sequence: TGTGCCAGCAGCACGGGGGCAGTCTCCTACAATGAGCAGTTCTTC. Translation gives CASSTGAVSYNEQFF.

As concerns this clonotype: A read error may be the cause here, since a much bigger clone is one base away. In DNA, the CDR3 is TGTGCCAGCAGCTTAGCGGGGGGATGGAGGACCCAGTACTTC. Protein: CASSLAGGWRTQYF. The chain uses TRBV7-2 and TRBJ2-5; D might be TRBD2 (6 bases). There are 14 residues in the CDR3. Trimming took 0 bases from V and 7 from J, leaving 12 bases between them. Germline V gene lookup returns CDR1 SGHTA and CDR2 FQGNSA.

This clonotype was seen only once. The J gene is TRBJ1-2, the V gene TRBV12-3 or TRBV12-4; perhaps TRBD1 as D (5 bases). This CDR3 spans 16 amino acids. Trimming removed 5 bases from V and 5 bases from J, with 21 bases in between. The CDR3: CASSPPRDAPRYGYTF. CDR3 nucleotides: TGTGCCAGCAGTCCCCCCAGGGATGCGCCTCGATATGGCTACACCTTC.

In this sample, this clonotype turned up many times. This sequence joins TRBV5-6 and TRBJ1-2, with a weak D call TRBD1 (5 bases). The CDR3 is 13 amino acids. Germline-derived CDR1 and CDR2 are SGHDT and YYEEEE. The V and J ends lost 6 bases and 2 bases respectively, with 11 bases between them. The DNA for the CDR3 is TGTGCCAGCACCCGGGGCCCGAACTATGGCTACACCTTC. It yields the protein CASTRGPNYGYTF.

Only a few counts were recorded for this clonotype. The chain uses TRBV6-2 or TRBV6-3 and TRBJ1-5; D is undetermined. The CDR3 has 15 residues. V was trimmed by 7 bases and J by 1 base, leaving 14 bases between them. CDR1 MNHEY and CDR2 SVGEGT come from the germline V gene. CDR3 protein: CASTPAGGSNQPQHF. The CDR3, as DNA: TGTGCCAGCACCCCAGCTGGAGGAAGCAATCAGCCCCAGCATTTT.

About this clonotype: One end of the junction fails to match germline, which may point to a read error. CDR3 protein: CASSGQGYTYERYF. CDR3 DNA: TGTGCCAGCAGTGGGCAGGGGTATACCTACGAGCGGTACTTC. The chain carries TRBV2 and TRBJ2-7, with D perhaps TRBD1 (6 bases). In germline, CDR1 is SNHLY, CDR2 FYNNEI. The CDR3 has 14 residues.